This entry is about one T cell receptor (beta chain). Antigen specificity is unknown. The treatment is: some 19 received Ad26.COV2.S at low or high dose, single or two shots; about 5 received placebo; per-sample allocation not given. Sampling happened 63 days after the first vaccine or placebo injection. This sample is drawn from a study of Ad26.COV2.S vaccination and SARS-CoV-2 variants. Study results and limitations: Vaccinees showed greater spike-specific TCR breadth than placebo recipients.

CDR3 length: 13 residues. Per germline, CDR1 SGHRS and CDR2 YFSETQ. V was pared by 4 bases and J by 2 bases, with 9 bases between. Produced via immunoSEQ multiplex PCR; TCRdb's table is partial and in-frame only. The table lists more than 300,000 clones, about 86% of them singletons, with 1.9% in the top ten. This clonotype was sampled from a person aged 18-65 years who received the Ad26.COV2.S COVID-19 vaccine or a placebo. V is TRBV5-1 and J is TRBJ1-1; D ambiguous. This specimen consisted of peripheral blood, obtained in a trial of Ad26.COV2.S vaccine versus placebo. CDR3 in amino acids: CASSTRVNTEAFF. The CDR3 DNA reads TGCGCCAGCAGCACCCGGGTTAACACTGAAGCTTTCTTT.